The present TCR beta chain was sequenced within a study of B cell selection in AIRE deficiency. Regulatory T cells were sorted as CD4+CD25hiCD127low/negative. CDR1 is SGHTA, CDR2 FQGNSA, per germline. Unmatched junction bases numbered 6, after V lost 5 bases and J lost 4 bases. This CDR3 is built from 15 residues. The protocol was immunoSEQ multiplex PCR, while the TCRdb copy is restricted to in-frame clones and leaves out a portion. The table has around 18,000 clones, about 92% seen once; the top ten hold 0.75% to 0.9%. The sequenced material came from CD4+CD25+ Tregs sorted from PBMCs. The source of this sequence is a human donor in good health. The chain is built from TRBV7-2 and TRBJ2-1; TRBD2 agrees at 9 bases. CDR3 loop: CASSPLAGGYNEQFF. The CDR3 region has the DNA TGTGCCAGCAGCCCGCTCGCGGGGGGGTACAATGAGCAGTTCTTC.